This T cell receptor (beta chain) was retrieved from a study of T-cell reconstitution after alpha-beta-depleted transplantation in children. General observations from the study: At the one-year point after transplant, T-cell counts and TCRbeta diversity were found to come mostly from T cells that had been newly produced.

The table lists this clonotype with many counts. The target antigen is unknown. The CDR3 runs 14 residues. Trimming shortened V by 2 bases and J by 7 bases, and 9 bases separated the two germline ends. A TCRbeta library incorporating unique molecular identifiers was prepared. TCRdb processed the PCR reads anew with MiXCR; each CDR3 protein has one entry. The sample records 150,000 to 200,000 distinct CDR3 sequences, around 10% being singletons. The clonotype was recovered from a boy aged 2 to 9 with acute myeloid leukemia, due to receive a stem cell transplant. Material: PBMCs, obtained before TCRalphabeta/CD19-depleted stem cell transplant. This chain connects TRBV12-3 or TRBV12-4 to TRBJ1-6; a possible D gene is TRBD1 (6 bases). As DNA, the CDR3 is TGTGCCAGCAGTTTACGGGACAAAAATTCACCCCTCCACTTT. Protein sequence: CASSLRDKNSPLHF.